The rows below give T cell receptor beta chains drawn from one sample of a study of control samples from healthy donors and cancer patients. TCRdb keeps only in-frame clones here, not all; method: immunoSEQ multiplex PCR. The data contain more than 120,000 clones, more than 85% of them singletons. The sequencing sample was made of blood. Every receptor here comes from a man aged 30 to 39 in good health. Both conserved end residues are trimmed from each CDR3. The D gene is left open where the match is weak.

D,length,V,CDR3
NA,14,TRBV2,ASSEMVLGTGNTIY
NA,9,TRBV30,AWSHSYEQY
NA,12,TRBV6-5,ASSTGTGSYEQY
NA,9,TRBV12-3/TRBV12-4,ASSLGQPQH
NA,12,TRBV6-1,ASSEQRVNSPLH
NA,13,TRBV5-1,ASSLLTGAGNTIY
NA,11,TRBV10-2,ARTDSRNQPQH
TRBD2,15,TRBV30,AWSYNPGTSGASTQY
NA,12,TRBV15,ATSTHRVTGGAF
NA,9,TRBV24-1,ATLDSGELF
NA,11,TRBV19,ASRQVPTDTQY
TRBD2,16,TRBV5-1,ASSYSSGGAGSTDTQY
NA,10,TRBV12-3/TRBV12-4,ASSLGGNTIY
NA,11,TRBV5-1,ASSSGQNYGYT
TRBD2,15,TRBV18,ASSPLAGAANTGELF
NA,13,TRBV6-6,ASRGSWDLNSPLH
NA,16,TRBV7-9,ASSLPPLGRGITGELF
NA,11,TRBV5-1,ASSTGPMYGYT
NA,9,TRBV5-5,ASTTEGGYT
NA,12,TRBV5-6,ASNPDGVTDTQY
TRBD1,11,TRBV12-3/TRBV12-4,ASGGDRNTEAF
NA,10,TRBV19,ASTSGANVLT
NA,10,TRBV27,ASSYIQGAQY
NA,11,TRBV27,ASSLDRNYGYT
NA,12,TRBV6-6,ASSSASGTYGYT
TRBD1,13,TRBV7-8,ASSSRGQVQETQY
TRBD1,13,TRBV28,ASSGTGGVLRGYT
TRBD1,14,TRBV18,ASSLRQGTNTGELF
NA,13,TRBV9,ASSYLTGPRAEAF
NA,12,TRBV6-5,ASSYQGMNTEAF
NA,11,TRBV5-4,ASSRQGSYEQY
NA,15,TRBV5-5,ASSLDLAGPNTGELF
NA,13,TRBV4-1,ASSQDLGSQYEQY
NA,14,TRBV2,ASAIDGSSGANVLT
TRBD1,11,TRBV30,AWSRQGATEAF
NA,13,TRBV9,ASSRTASSGNTIY
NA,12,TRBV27,ASSPPWGDSPLH
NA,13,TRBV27,ASSLGRTHNNEQF
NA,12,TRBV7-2,ASSPEWGFYEQY
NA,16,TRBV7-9,ASSLRTSGDWGNSPLH
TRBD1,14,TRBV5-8,ASSFNRDRGHNEQF
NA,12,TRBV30,AWSVPTIGAIQY
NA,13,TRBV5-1,ASSARLGTGNTIY
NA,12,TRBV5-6,ASSFGRSSYEQY
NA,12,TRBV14,ASSQGARNYGYT
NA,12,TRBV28,ASRPQGQGDTQY
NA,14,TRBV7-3,ASSEDPGASFYGYT
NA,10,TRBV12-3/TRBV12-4,ASLGQETEQY
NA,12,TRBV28,ASSPLNRDNEQF
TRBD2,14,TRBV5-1,ASSLGLAGSRETQY